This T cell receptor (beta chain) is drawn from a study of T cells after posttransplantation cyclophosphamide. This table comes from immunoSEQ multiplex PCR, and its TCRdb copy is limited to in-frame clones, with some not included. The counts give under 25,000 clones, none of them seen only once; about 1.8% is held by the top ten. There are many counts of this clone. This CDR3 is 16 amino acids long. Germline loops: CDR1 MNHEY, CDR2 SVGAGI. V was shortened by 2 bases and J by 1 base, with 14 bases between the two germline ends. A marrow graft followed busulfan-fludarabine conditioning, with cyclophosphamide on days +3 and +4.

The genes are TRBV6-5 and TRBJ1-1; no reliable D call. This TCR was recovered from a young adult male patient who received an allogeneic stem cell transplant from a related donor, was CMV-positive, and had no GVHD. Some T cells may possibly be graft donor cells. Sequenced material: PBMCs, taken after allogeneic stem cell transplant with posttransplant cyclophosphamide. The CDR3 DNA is TGTGCCAGCAGTTACGAGACGAACACTAGGAACACTGAAGCTTTCTTT. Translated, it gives CASSYETNTRNTEAFF.